Below, 23 T cell receptor beta chains from the same sample are listed, as sequenced in a study of T cell changes during pregnancy in multiple sclerosis. Sequenced by immunoSEQ multiplex PCR; TCRdb stores in-frame clones only, minus some. The sample holds 40,000 to 45,000 clones, approximately 90% seen once. The source was CD4+ T cells from peripheral blood mononuclear cells, collected in the first trimester of pregnancy. These TCRs come from a female donor with multiple sclerosis, enrolled in a pregnancy study.

V usage is TRBV6-5 and J usage is TRBJ1-3, with D perhaps matching TRBD1 (5 bases). Germline V gene data show CDR1 as MNHEY and CDR2 as SVGAGI. The germline V and J ends were trimmed by 0 bases and 1 base, with 7 bases remaining between them. The CDR3 contains 15 residues. The CDR3 region is CASSYSGGSGNTIYF. For the CDR3, the DNA is TGTGCCAGCAGTTACTCCGGGGGATCTGGAAACACCATATATTTT.

The chain carries TRBV6-5 and TRBJ1-2; 7 bases map to TRBD1. Trimming at V came to 6 bases and at J to 2 bases, leaving 6 bases not matched to a gene. Germline CDR1 reads MNHEY; CDR2 reads SVGAGI. This CDR3 has 14 residues. The CDR3 spells CASSPQGRNYGYTF. The DNA for the CDR3 is TGTGCCAGCAGCCCACAGGGGAGAAACTATGGCTACACCTTC.

V gene TRBV2 combines with J gene TRBJ2-1, with 9 bases that match TRBD2. The CDR3 loop spans 15 amino acids. CDR1 is SNHLY and CDR2 is FYNNEI in the germline V gene. The V and J ends lost 6 bases and 5 bases, in that order; junction bases with no gene match: 8. The CDR3 sequence: CASRAGLANHNEQFF. The CDR3 DNA follows: TGTGCCAGCAGGGCGGGACTAGCAAACCACAATGAGCAGTTCTTC.

J is TRBJ1-6 and V is TRBV6-5; D unclear. CDR3 length: 15 residues. Germline values: CDR1 MNHEY, CDR2 SVGAGI. Trimming stripped 0 bases from V and 10 bases from J, with 13 bases between. The CDR3 region has the DNA TGTGCCAGCAGTTACTCGACTTCCGGGTACTCACCCCTCCACTTT. It specifies CASSYSTSGYSPLHF.

The chain employs TRBV12-2 and TRBJ2-6; TRBD2 is taken as the D call from the table, unchecked against the DNA. TRBV12-2 is designated a pseudogene. The CDR3 spans 16 residues. CDR3 amino acids: CASRLRRESGANVLTF. The CDR3 bases are TGTGCAAGTCGCTTACGTCGGGAGTCTGGGGCCAACGTCCTGACTTTC.

This sequence joins TRBV25-1 and TRBJ1-1; 8 nucleotides match TRBD1. After removal of 6 bases from V and 5 bases from J, the junction contained 8 bases not matched to a gene. The length of the CDR3 is 14 residues. CDR1 is MGHDK and CDR2 is SYGVNS in the germline V gene. As DNA, the CDR3 is TGTGCCAGCAGCTTACAGGGGGTAAAGACTGAAGCTTTCTTT. It codes for CASSLQGVKTEAFF. Full variable domain (rest looked up from reference TRBV25-1 and TRBJ1-1): EADIYQTPRYLVIGTGKKITLECSQTMGHDKMYWYQQDPGMELHLIHYSYGVNSTEKGDLSSESTVSRIRTEHFPLTLESARPSHTSQYLCASSLQGVKTEAFFGQGTRLTVV.

In this sample, this clone turned up a few times. The V call is TRBV5-1, the J call TRBJ2-3; tentatively, D is TRBD1 (6 bases). The CDR3 length is 16 residues. CDR1 is SGHRS, CDR2 YFSETQ, per germline. V was clipped by 3 bases and J by 3 bases, with 17 bases between them. CDR3 bases: TGCGCCAGCAGCTCACGACAGGCCCTTCAAACAGATACGCAGTATTTT. It is translated as CASSSRQALQTDTQYF.

The chain has TRBV6-4 and TRBJ1-1; 7 bases match TRBD1. The ends lost 6 bases at V and 1 base at J; junction bases unmatched: 8. The CDR3 consists of 15 residues. Germline V gives CDR1 MRHNA, CDR2 SNTAGT. CDR3 sequence reads: CASRLRQGENTEAFF. In DNA, the CDR3 is TGTGCCAGCAGATTAAGACAGGGTGAGAACACTGAAGCTTTCTTT.

The V and J genes are TRBV19 and TRBJ2-7; 9 bases are a match to TRBD2. Germline CDR1 and CDR2: LNHDA and SQIVND (reference sequence). CDR3 size: 14 residues. With 3 bases clipped from V and 7 bases from J, the junction kept 7 bases outside the gene matches. The CDR3 sequence is CASSILGAGGEQYF. CDR3 nucleotides: TGTGCCAGTAGTATTTTAGGCGCGGGGGGGGAGCAGTACTTC.

The chain recombines TRBV7-9 with TRBJ1-1; 9 bases match TRBD1. Germline lookup yields CDR1 SEHNR and CDR2 FQNEAQ (reference sequence). This CDR3 has 14 residues. J gave up 2 bases and V 5 bases, and 3 bases lay outside the gene matches. CDR3 loop: CASSPDRGNTEAFF. DNA for the CDR3: TGTGCCAGCAGCCCGGACAGGGGTAACACTGAAGCTTTCTTT.

V gene TRBV18 combines with J gene TRBJ2-7, with a tentative D call TRBD1 (5 bases). V lost 3 bases and J 2 bases, leaving 11 bases between the germline ends. The V gene's germline CDR1 is KGHSH and CDR2 LQKENI. The CDR3 contains 14 residues. This CDR3 reads CASSPSGHTYEQYF. The CDR3 region has the DNA TGTGCCAGCTCACCGTCAGGACATACCTACGAGCAGTACTTC.

The chain has TRBV7-9 and TRBJ1-2; no clear D. With 1 base removed from V and 8 bases from J, the gap between germline ends came to 23 bases. CDR1 and CDR2 (germline): SEHNR, FQNEAQ (reference sequence). The CDR3 totals 17 residues. The CDR3 here is CASSLGSSADYVEGYTF. Written as DNA, the CDR3 is TGTGCCAGCAGCTTAGGATCATCGGCAGACTATGTTGAAGGCTACACCTTC.

The genes are TRBV7-8 and TRBJ2-1; the match to TRBD1 covers 7 bases. V shed 6 bases, J shed 8 bases, and the junction held 19 bases outside the gene matches. The length of the CDR3 is 17 residues. Germline CDR1 is SGHVS and CDR2 is FQNEAQ. CDR3 coding DNA: TGTGCCAGCAGGCTACGGGTTCGACAGGCTGGGACAGATGAGCAGTTCTTC. Translating gives CASRLRVRQAGTDEQFF.

The V call is TRBV30, the J call TRBJ1-3; no reliable D call. Germline V lookup: CDR1 GTSNPN, CDR2 SVGIG (reference sequence). The ends were cut back, 2 bases at V and 3 bases at J, with 8 bases in the middle. CDR3 length: 13 amino acids. The chain's CDR3 is CAWSSGFGNTIYF. DNA of the CDR3: TGTGCCTGGAGTTCGGGGTTTGGAAACACCATATATTTT.

This clone was observed once. V gene TRBV6-5 combines with J gene TRBJ1-1, with D maybe TRBD1 (5 bases). The CDR3 extends over 13 amino acids. Between the trimmed V and J ends, which lost 6 bases and 3 bases, there was a span of 11 bases. The germline V gene encodes CDR1 MNHEY and CDR2 SVGAGI. The CDR3 region is CASRGGVYTEAFF. The CDR3 DNA sequence: TGTGCCAGCAGGGGGGGGGTTTACACTGAAGCTTTCTTT.

J is TRBJ1-5 and V is TRBV5-5, with TRBD1 as a possible D gene (5 bases). This CDR3 is built from 14 residues. Germline-derived CDR1 and CDR2 are SGHKS and YYEKEE (reference sequence). V lost 0 bases and J lost 3, with 7 bases in between. The CDR3 sequence: CASSLGTLNQPQHF. The CDR3 nucleotides are TGTGCCAGCAGCTTGGGGACACTCAATCAGCCCCAGCATTTT.

The rearrangement uses TRBV10-1 and TRBJ2-5; D call uncertain. This CDR3 contains 15 residues. The ends were cut back, 0 bases at V and 2 bases at J, with 10 bases in the middle. From germline, CDR1 is WNHNN and CDR2 SYGVQD (reference sequence). The CDR3: CASSESSSEQETQYF. CDR3 bases: TGCGCCAGCAGTGAGTCCTCCTCCGAGCAAGAGACCCAGTACTTC.

The V and J genes are TRBV19 and TRBJ2-4; D call uncertain. CDR1 is LNHDA, CDR2 SQIVND, per germline (reference sequence). This CDR3 is built from 13 residues. The V end was cut by 5 bases, the J end by 0 bases, with 5 bases between. The CDR3: CASSEIAKNIQYF. DNA of the CDR3: TGTGCCAGTAGTGAGATAGCCAAAAACATTCAGTACTTC.

Only one count was recorded for this clone. The chain carries TRBV19 and TRBJ2-1; 7 positions agree with TRBD1. V trimming: 7 bases; J trimming: 7 bases; junction bases outside the gene matches: 7. CDR3 length: 13 residues. CDR1 LNHDA and CDR2 SQIVND come from the germline V gene (reference sequence). The CDR3 sequence is CASMGQGVNEQFF. The CDR3 nucleotides read TGTGCCAGTATGGGGCAGGGGGTGAATGAGCAGTTCTTC.

The CDR3 sequence is CASSLDRGRGQPQHF. The CDR3 coding sequence is TGTGCCAGCAGCTTGGACAGGGGTCGAGGACAGCCCCAGCATTTT. The V call is TRBV5-4, the J call TRBJ1-5, with 7 positions matching TRBD1. This CDR3 has 15 amino acids. Losses at the gene ends were 0 bases for V and 7 bases for J; bases not matched to a gene: 7. Germline V CDR1 and CDR2: SGHNT, YYREEE (reference sequence).

This sequence joins TRBV2 and TRBJ1-5, with D unresolved. Per germline, CDR1 SNHLY and CDR2 FYNNEI. Trimming took 4 bases from V and 3 from J, leaving 13 bases between them. The CDR3 is 15 residues long. The CDR3 nucleotides read TGTGCCAGCAGTGTTGGGCAGCTCATCAATCAGCCCCAGCATTTT. Translated: CASSVGQLINQPQHF.

The CDR3 sequence is CASSEARQGGNYGYTF. The CDR3 nucleotides read TGTGCCAGCAGTGAAGCAAGACAGGGGGGAAACTATGGCTACACCTTC. This chain links TRBV6-1 with TRBJ1-2; 9 nucleotides agree with TRBD1. J lost 2 bases, V lost 0 bases, and 4 bases had no gene match. The CDR3 loop spans 16 amino acids. Germline-derived CDR1 and CDR2 are MNHNS and SASEGT.

The chain employs TRBV5-1 and TRBJ2-6; 12 bases are shared with TRBD1. The length of the CDR3 is 21 residues. Germline V gives CDR1 SGHRS, CDR2 YFSETQ. V shed 0 bases and J 4 bases; nucleotides not matched to a gene: 14. CDR3 DNA: TGCGCCAGCAGCTTGGCGCCGGGACAGGGGGCTAATTTTTGGGGGGCCAACGTCCTGACTTTC. Translation: CASSLAPGQGANFWGANVLTF. Full variable domain (outside the CDR3, taken from reference TRBV5-1 and TRBJ2-6): KAGVTQTPRYLIKTRGQQVTLSCSPISGHRSVSWYQQTPGQGLQFLFEYFSETQRNKGNFPGRFSGRQFSNSRSEMNVSTLELGDSALYLCASSLAPGQGANFWGANVLTFGAGSRLTVL.